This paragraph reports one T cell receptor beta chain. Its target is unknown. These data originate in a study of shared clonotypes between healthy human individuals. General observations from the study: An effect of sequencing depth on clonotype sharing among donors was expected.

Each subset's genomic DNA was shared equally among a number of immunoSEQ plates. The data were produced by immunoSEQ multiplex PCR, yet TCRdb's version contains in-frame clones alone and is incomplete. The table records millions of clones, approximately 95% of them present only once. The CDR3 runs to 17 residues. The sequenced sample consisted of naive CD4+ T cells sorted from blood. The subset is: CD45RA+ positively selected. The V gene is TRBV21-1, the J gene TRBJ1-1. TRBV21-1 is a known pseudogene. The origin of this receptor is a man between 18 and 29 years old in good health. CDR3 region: CASSYKFQGGMNTEAFF. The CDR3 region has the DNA TGTGCCAGCAGCTATAAATTTCAGGGAGGAATGAACACTGAAGCTTTCTTT.